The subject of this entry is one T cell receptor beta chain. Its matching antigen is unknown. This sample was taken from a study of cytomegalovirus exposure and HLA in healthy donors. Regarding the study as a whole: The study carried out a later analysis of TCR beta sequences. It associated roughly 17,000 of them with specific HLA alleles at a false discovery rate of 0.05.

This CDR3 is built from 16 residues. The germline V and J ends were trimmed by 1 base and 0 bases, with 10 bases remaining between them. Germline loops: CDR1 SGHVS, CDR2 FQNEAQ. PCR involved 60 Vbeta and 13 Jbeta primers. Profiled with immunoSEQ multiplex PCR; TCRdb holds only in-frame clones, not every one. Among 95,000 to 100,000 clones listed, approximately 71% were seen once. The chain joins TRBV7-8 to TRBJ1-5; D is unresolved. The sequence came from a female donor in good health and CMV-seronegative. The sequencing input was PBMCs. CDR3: CASSLERGFSNQPQHF. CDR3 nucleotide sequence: TGTGCCAGCAGCTTAGAGCGTGGGTTTAGCAATCAGCCCCAGCATTTT.